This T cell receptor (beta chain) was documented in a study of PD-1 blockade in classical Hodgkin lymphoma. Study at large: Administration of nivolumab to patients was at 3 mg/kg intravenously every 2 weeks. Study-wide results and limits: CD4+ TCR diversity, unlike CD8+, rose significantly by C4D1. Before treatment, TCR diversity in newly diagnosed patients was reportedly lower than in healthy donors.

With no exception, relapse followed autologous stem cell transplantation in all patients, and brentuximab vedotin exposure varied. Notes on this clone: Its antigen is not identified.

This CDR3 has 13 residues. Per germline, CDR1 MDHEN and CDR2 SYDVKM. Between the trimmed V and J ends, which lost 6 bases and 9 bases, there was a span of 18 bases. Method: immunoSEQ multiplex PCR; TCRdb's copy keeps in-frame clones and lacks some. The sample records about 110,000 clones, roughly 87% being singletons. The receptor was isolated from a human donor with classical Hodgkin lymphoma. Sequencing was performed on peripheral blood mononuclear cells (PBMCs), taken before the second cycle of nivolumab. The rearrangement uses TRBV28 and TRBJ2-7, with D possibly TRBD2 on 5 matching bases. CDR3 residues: CASSPLALRGQYF. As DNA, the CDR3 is TGTGCCAGCAGCCCCCTAGCACTACGTGGGCAGTACTTC.